This paragraph reports one T cell receptor beta chain. No antigen is known for it. This sample stems from a study of response to subunit inactivated influenza vaccine. TCRdb recomputed calls from the RT-PCR reads with MiXCR, one row per CDR3 protein. The sample contains around 160,000 distinct CDR3 sequences, 9.5% to 13% of which appear only once. Study outcomes and limitations: New T cells are recruited in small numbers by each seasonal influenza vaccination, according to the authors' suggestion.

Germline lookup yields CDR1 SGHAT and CDR2 FQNNGV. Trimming removed 3 bases from V and 5 bases from J, with 13 bases in between. There are 14 residues in the CDR3. The sample in question was non-naive T cells sorted from PBMCs, obtained 45 days after vaccination. This chain uses TRBV11-2 with TRBJ1-1; D remains ambiguous. The sequence came from a man aged 50-60 years who received an inactivated influenza vaccine. CDR3 bases: TGTGCCAGCAGCTTTAGGGCGGTTGGGACTGAAGCTTTCTTT. It translates to CASSFRAVGTEAFF.